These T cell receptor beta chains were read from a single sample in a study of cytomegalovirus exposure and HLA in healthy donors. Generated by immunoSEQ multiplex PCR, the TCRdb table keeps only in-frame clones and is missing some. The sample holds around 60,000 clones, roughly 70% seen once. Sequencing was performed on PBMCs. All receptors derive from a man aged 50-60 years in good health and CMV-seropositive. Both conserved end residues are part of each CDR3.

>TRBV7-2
CASSLVGAHTDTQYF
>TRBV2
CASSPDRGYGYTF
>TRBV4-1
CASSSFPGTGDTEAFF
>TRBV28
CASSLRQAGRPQHF
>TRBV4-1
CASSQDGSANQETQYF
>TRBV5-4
CASSLARGGGGEKLFF
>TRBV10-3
CAINHRDGGTEAFF
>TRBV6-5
CASSRDRSFYEQYF
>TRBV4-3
CASSGSGVYNEQFF
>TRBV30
CAWSFQGASNQPQHF